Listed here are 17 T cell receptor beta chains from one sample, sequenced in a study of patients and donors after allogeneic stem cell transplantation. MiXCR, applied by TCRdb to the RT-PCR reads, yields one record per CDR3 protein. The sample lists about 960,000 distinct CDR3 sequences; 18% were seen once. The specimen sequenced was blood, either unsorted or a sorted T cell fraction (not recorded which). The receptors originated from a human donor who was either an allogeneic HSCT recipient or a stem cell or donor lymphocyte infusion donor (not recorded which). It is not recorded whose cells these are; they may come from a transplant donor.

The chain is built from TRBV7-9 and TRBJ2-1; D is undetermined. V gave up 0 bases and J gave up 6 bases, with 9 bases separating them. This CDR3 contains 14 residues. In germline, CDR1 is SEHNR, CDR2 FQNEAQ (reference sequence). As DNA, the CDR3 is TGTGCCAGCAGCTTAGCGCTCTTCCCCAATGAGCAGTTCTTC. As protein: CASSLALFPNEQFF.

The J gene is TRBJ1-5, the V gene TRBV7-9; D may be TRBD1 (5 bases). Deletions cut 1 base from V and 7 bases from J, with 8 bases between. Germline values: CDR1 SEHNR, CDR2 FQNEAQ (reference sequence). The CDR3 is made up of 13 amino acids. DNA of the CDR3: TGTGCCAGCAGCTTAGTCGAGGGGCAGCCCCAGCATTTT. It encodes CASSLVEGQPQHF.

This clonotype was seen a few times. The CDR3 DNA follows: TGCAGTGCAGTAGGACCTTACGAGCAGTACTTC. Translation: CSAVGPYEQYF. V usage is TRBV20-1 and J usage is TRBJ2-7; no firm D call. The germline V gene has CDR1 DFQATT and CDR2 SNEGSKA (reference sequence). The CDR3 is 11 residues long. Trimming took 6 bases from V and 4 from J, leaving 10 bases between them.

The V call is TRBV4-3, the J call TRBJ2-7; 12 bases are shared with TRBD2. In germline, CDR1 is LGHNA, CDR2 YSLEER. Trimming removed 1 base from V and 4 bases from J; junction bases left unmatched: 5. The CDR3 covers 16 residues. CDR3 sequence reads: CASSQGTSGVTYEQYF. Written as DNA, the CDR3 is TGCGCCAGCAGCCAAGGGACTAGCGGGGTTACATACGAGCAGTACTTC.

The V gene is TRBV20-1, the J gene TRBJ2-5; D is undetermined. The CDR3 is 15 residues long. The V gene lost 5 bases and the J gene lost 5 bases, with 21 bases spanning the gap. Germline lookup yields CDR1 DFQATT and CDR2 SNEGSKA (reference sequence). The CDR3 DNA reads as TGCAGTGCTGAAAGAGCGAGCAGCTCCGGCGAGACCCAGTACTTC. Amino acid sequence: CSAERASSSGETQYF.

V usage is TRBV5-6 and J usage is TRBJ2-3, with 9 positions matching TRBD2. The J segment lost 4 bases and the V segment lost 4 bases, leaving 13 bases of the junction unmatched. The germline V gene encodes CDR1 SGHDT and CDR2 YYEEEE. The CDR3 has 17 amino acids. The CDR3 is CASSPRGKRGAADTQYF. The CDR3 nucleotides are TGTGCCAGCAGCCCGCGCGGGAAGCGGGGGGCCGCAGATACGCAGTATTTT.

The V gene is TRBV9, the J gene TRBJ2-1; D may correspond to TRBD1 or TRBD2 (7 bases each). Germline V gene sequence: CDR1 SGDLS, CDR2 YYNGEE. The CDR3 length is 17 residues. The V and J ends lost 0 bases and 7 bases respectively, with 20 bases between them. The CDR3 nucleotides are TGTGCCAGCAGCGTAGCTTCGTCGAACAGGGGAGGGAATGAGCAGTTCTTC. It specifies CASSVASSNRGGNEQFF.

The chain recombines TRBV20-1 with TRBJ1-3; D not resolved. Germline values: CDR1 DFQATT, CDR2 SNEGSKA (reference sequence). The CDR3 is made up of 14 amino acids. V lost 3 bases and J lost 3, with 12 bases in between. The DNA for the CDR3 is TGCAGTGCTAGGGACGCTGGCCGTGGAAACACCATATATTTT. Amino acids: CSARDAGRGNTIYF.

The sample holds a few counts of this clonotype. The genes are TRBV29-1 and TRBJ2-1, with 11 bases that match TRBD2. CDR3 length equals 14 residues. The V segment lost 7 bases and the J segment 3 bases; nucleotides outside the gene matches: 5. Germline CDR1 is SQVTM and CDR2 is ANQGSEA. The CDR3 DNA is TGCAGCGCCGCGACTAGCGGGAACTACAATGAGCAGTTCTTC. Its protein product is CSAATSGNYNEQFF.

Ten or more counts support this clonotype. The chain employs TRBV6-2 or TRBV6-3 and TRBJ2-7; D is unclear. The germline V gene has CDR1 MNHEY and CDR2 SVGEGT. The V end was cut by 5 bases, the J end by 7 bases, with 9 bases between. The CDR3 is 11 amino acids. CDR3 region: CASSPLGEQYF. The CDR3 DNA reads TGTGCCAGCAGTCCCCTAGGGGAGCAGTACTTC.

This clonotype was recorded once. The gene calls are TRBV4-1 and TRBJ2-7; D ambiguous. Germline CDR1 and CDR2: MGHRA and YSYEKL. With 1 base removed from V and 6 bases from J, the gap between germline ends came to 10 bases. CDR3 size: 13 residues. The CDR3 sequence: CASSQGMGSEQYF. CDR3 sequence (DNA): TGCGCCAGCAGCCAAGGAATGGGGTCCGAGCAGTACTTC.

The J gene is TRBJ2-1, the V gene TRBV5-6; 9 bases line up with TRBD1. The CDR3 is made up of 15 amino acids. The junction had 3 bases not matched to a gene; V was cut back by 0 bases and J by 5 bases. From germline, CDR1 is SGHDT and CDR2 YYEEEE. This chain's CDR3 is CASSLGTGGNNEQFF. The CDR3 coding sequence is TGTGCCAGCAGCTTGGGAACAGGGGGCAACAATGAGCAGTTCTTC.

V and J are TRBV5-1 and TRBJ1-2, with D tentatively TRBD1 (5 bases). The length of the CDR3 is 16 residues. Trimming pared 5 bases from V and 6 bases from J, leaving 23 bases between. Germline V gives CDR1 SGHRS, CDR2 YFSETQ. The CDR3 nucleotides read TGCGCCAGCAGATTACCCGCAGGAGGGGCGGTTGATGGCTACACCTTC. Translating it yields CASRLPAGGAVDGYTF.

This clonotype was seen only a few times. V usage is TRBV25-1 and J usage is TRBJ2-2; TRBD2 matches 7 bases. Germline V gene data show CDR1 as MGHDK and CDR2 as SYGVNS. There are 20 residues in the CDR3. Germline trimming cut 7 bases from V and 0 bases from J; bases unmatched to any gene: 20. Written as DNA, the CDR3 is TGTGCCAGCACCCGAGGTGCTAGCGGCCTAGCAAACGCGAACACCGGGGAGCTGTTTTTT. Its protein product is CASTRGASGLANANTGELFF.

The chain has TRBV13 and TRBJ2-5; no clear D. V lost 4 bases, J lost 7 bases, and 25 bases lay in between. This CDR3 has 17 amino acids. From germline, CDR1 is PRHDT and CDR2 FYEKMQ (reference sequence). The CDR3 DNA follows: TGTGCCAGCAGCTCTCACGAGCGCGCGAACGGTCGCGGGACCCAGTACTTC. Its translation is CASSSHERANGRGTQYF.

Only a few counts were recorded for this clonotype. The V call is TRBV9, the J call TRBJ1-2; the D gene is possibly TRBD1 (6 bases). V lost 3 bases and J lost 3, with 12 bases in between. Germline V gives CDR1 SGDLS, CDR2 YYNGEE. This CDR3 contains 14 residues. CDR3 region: CASSGVGGHYGYTF. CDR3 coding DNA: TGTGCCAGCAGCGGTGTCGGGGGGCACTATGGCTACACCTTC.

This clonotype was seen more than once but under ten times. DNA for the CDR3: TGTGCCAGCAGCCTCGGCCCCGGGGTTGGCACTGAAGCTTTCTTT. Amino acids: CASSLGPGVGTEAFF. This chain links TRBV3-1 with TRBJ1-1, with D uncertain. Germline assignment: CDR1 LGHDT and CDR2 YNNKEL (reference sequence). The CDR3 covers 15 residues. Trimming left V 4 bases short and J 4 bases short, with 16 bases between.